This T cell receptor (beta chain) was documented in a study of chemoradiotherapy in HPV16-positive cancers. Across the whole study: Functional T-cell assays on two HPV16-positive patients' cells defined candidate HPV-specific clones and common TCR motifs. Study-wide results and limits: During treatment, candidate HPV-specific clones and E7-related motifs expanded in tumor. The functional HPV-specific definition rests on just a couple of HPV16-positive patients.

Generated by immunoSEQ multiplex PCR, the TCRdb table keeps only in-frame clones and is missing some. The data show roughly 28,000 clones, roughly 84% seen once. The CDR3 is 18 residues long. The germline gives CDR1 MGHRA, CDR2 YSYEKL. V was clipped by 0 bases and J by 0 bases, with 17 bases between them. Repertoires were sampled repeatedly during chemoradiotherapy. A word on this clone: Its target is unknown.

The receptor was derived from a human donor with HPV-associated anogenital cancer. Here the sequenced sample was blood, taken from a patient who underwent chemoradiotherapy. The genes are TRBV4-1 and TRBJ1-1; D may be TRBD1 (5 bases). CDR3 in DNA: TGCGCCAGCAGCCAAGATCACCCGACAGCTATAATGAACACTGAAGCTTTCTTT. Protein product: CASSQDHPTAIMNTEAFF.